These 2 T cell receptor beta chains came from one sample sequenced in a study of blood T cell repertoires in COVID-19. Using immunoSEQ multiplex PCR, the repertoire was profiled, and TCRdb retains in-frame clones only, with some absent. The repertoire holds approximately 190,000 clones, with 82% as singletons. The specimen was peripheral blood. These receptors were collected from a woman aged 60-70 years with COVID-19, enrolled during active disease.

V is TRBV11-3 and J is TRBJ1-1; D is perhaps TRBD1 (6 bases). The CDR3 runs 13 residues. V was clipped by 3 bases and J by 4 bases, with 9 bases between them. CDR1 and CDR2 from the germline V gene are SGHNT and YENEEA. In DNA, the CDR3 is TGTGCCAGCAGCTTGTTAGGGGGCACTGAAGCTTTCTTT. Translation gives CASSLLGGTEAFF.

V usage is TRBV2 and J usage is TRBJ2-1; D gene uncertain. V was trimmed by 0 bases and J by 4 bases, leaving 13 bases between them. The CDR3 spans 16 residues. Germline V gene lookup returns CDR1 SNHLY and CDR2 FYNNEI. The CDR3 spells CASSEAPLWRYNEQFF. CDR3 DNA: TGTGCCAGCAGTGAAGCTCCTTTGTGGCGGTACAATGAGCAGTTCTTC.